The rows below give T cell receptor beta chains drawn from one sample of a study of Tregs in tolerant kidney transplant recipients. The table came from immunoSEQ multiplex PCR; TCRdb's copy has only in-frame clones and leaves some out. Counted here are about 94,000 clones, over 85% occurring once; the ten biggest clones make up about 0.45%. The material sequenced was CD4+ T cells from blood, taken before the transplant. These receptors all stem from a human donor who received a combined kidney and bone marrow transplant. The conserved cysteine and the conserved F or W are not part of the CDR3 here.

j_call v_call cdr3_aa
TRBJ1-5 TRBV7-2 ASSLEQGYQPQH
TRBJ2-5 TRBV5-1 ASSLTDKETQY
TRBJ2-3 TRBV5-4 ASSLDASPRTDTQY
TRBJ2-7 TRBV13 ASSLGPQRQNSYEQY
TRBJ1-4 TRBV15 ATSFTRTQGEKLF
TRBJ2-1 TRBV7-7 ASSLDWNNEQF
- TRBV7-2 ASSNGLAGGQTYEQY
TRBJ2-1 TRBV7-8 ASSLWQVPYNEQF
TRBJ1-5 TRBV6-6 ASRFSGGGNQPQH
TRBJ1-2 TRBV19 ASSMRRYGYT
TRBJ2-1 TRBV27 ASSLSPGGREQF
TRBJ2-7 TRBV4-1 ASSRWGQGGEAGEQY
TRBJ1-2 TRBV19 ASTSDVYRGHGYT
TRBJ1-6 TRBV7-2 ASGRDGAYNSPLH
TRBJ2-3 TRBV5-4 ASSPGGRGTDTQY
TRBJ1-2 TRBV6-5 ASSLDSNYGYT
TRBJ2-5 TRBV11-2 ASSPLPGVQETQY
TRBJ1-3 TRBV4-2 ASSQDPRSGLGNTIY
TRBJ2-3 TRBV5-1 ASSFGQGALTDTQY
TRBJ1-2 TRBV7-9 ASSSQGSANYGYT
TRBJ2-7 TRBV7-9 ASSFSRYPHEQY
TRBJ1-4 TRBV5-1 ASSLAISSQGYNEKLF
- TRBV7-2 ASSLLAEYYEQY
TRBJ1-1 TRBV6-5 ASLGGLREAF
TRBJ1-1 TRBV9 ASSVAGGRSVNTEAF
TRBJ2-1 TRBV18 ASSPTSGSSYNEQF
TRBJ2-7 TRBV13 ASSLGRTSIEQY
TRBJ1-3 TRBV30 AWGRVPGNTIY
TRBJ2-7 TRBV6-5 ASSYRPRQEPYEQY
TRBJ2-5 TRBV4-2 ASSQEAVGVTQY
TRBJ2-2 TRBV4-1 ASSQTGTGDTGELF
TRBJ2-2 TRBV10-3 AISEWSPGTSGGAVELF
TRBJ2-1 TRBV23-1 ASSRSDRLYNEQF
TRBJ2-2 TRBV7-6 ASSLDQSGELF
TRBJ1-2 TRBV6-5 ASSYSRGTYGYT
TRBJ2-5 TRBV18 ASSSWAGGTETQY
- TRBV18 ASSPGTGDFYEQY
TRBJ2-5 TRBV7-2 ASGDSRGRETQY
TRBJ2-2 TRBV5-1 ASSLDPGSGELF
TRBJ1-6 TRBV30 AWSSGQSNSPLH
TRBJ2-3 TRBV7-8 ASSFLDRVVRADTQY
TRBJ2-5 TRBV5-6 ASSGLRGEETQY
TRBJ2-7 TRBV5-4 ASSLSWPAGDYEQY
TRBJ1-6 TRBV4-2 ASSQDPLGTGLNSPLH
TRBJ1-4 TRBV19 ASRLPGQGGGGEKLF
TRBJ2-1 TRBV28 ASSLPLLAGGGNEQF
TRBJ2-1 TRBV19 ASMLRDTSYNEQF
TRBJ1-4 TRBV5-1 ASSFTPGQGATNEKLF
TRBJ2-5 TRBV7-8 ASGWERTQY
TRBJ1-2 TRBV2 ASSEFVGYT
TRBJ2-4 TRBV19 ASSILQGWKY
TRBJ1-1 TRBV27 ASSILTGEAF
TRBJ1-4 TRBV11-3 ASSLGRSIEKLF